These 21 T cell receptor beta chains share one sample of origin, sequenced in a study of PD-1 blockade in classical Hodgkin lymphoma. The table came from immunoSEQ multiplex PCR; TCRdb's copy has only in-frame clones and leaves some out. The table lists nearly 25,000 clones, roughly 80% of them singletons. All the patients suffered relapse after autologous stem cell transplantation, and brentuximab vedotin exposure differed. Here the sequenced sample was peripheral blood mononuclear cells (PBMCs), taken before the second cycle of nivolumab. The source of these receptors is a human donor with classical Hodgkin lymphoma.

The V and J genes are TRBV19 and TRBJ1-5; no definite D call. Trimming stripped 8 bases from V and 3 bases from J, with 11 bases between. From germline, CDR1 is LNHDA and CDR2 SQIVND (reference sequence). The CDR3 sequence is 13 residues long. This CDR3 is CASRYGYNQPQHF. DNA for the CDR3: TGTGCCAGTCGATACGGATACAATCAGCCCCAGCATTTT. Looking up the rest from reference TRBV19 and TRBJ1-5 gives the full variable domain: DGGITQSPKYLFRKEGQNVTLSCEQNLNHDAMYWYRQDPGQGLRLIYYSQIVNDFQKGDIAEGYSVSREKKESFPLTVTSAQKNPTAFYLCASRYGYNQPQHFGDGTRLSIL.

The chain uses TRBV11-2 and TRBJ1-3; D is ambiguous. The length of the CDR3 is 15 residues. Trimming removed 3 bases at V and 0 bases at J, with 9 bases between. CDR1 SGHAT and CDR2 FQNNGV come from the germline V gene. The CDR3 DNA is TGTGCCAGCAGCTTTAACCGGGCCTCTGGAAACACCATATATTTT. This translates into CASSFNRASGNTIYF.

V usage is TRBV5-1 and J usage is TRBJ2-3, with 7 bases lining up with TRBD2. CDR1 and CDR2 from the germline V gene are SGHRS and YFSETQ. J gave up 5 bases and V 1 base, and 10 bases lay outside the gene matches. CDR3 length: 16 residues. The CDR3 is CASSLRAAGERDTQYF. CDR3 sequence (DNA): TGCGCCAGCAGCTTGAGGGCGGCGGGAGAACGAGATACGCAGTATTTT.

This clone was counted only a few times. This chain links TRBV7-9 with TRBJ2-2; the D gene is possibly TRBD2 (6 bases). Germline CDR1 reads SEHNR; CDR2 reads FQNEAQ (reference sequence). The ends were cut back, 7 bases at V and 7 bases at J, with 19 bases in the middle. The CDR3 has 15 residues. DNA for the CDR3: TGTGCCAGCATCCTAGGTCGGGAGCCGGGCGGGGAGCTGTTTTTT. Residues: CASILGREPGGELFF.

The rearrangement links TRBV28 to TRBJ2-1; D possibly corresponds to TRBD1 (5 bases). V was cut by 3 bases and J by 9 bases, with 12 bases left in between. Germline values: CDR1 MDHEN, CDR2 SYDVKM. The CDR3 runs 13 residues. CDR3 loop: CASSLFDRGEQFF. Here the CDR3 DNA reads TGTGCCAGCAGTTTGTTTGACAGAGGTGAGCAGTTCTTC.

CDR3 protein: CASSPPNGRGNQPQHF. The CDR3 DNA reads as TGTGCCAGCTCACCACCTAATGGACGGGGCAATCAGCCCCAGCATTTT. The rearrangement links TRBV18 to TRBJ1-5, with D unclear. V lost 0 bases and J 2 bases, leaving 11 bases between the germline ends. From germline, CDR1 is KGHSH and CDR2 LQKENI. This CDR3 comprises 16 residues.

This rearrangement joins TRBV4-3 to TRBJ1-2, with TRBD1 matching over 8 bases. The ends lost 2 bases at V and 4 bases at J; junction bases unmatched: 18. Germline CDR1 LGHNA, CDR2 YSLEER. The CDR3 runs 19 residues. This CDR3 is CASSQTFNPNDRGSYGYTF. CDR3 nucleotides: TGCGCCAGCAGCCAAACCTTCAATCCAAACGACAGGGGTAGCTATGGCTACACCTTC.

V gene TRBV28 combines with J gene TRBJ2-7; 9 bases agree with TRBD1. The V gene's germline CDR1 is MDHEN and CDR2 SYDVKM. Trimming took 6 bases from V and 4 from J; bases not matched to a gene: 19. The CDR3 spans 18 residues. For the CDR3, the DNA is TGTGCCAGCAGCCCCCCGGGACAGGGTTGGCGGGAGCTTTACGAGCAGTACTTC. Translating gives CASSPPGQGWRELYEQYF.

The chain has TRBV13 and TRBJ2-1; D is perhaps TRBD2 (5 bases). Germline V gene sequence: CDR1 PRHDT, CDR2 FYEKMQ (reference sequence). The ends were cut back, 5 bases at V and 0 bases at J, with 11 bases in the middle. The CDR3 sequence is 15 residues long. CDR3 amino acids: CASSAQRISYNEQFF. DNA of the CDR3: TGTGCCAGCAGCGCCCAGCGGATCTCCTACAATGAGCAGTTCTTC.

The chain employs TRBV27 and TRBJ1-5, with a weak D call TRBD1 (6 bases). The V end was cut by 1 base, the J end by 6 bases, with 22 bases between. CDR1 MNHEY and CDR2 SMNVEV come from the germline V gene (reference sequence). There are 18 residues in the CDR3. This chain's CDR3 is CASSLYGWGGPSAQPQHF. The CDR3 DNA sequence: TGTGCCAGCAGTTTATATGGGTGGGGGGGGCCAAGCGCTCAGCCCCAGCATTTT.

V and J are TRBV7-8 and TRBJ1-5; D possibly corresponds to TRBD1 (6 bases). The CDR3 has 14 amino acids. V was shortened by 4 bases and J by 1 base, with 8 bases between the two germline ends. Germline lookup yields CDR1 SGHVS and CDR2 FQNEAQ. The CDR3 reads CASSWGQSNQPQHF. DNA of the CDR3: TGTGCCAGCAGCTGGGGACAAAGCAATCAGCCCCAGCATTTT.

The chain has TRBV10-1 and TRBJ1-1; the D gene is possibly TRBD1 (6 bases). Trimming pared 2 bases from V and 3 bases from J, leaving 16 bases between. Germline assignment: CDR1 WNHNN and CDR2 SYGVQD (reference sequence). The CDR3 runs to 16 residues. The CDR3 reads CASSEVQGLGYTEAFF. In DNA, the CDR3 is TGCGCCAGCAGTGAGGTACAGGGCCTGGGGTACACTGAAGCTTTCTTT.

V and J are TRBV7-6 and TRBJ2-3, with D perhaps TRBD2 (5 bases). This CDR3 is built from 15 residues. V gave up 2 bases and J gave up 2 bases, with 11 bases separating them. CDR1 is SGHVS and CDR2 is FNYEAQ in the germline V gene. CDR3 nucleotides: TGTGCCAGCAGCTTAAGAACGGGATTCACAGATACGCAGTATTTT. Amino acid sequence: CASSLRTGFTDTQYF.

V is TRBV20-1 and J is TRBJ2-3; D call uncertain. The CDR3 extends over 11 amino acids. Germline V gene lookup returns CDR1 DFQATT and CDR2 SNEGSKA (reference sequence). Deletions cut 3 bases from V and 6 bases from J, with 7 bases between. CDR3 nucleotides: TGCAGTGCTAGCCGATCCGATACGCAGTATTTT. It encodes CSASRSDTQYF.

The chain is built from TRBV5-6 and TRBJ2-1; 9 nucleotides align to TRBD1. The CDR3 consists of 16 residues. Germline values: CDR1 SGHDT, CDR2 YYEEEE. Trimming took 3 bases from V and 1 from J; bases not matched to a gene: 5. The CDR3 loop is CASSWATGGSYNEQFF. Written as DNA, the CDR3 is TGTGCCAGCAGCTGGGCGACAGGGGGGTCCTACAATGAGCAGTTCTTC. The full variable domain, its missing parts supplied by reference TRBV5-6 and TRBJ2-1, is DAGVTQSPTHLIKTRGQQVTLRCSPKSGHDTVSWYQQALGQGPQFIFQYYEEEERQRGNFPDRFSGHQFPNYSSELNVNALLLGDSALYLCASSWATGGSYNEQFFGPGTRLTVL.

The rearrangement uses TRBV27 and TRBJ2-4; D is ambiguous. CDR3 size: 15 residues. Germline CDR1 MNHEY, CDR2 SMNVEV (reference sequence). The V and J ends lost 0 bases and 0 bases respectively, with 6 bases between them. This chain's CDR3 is CASSLSPGAKNIQYF. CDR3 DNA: TGTGCCAGCAGTTTATCTCCGGGAGCCAAAAACATTCAGTACTTC.

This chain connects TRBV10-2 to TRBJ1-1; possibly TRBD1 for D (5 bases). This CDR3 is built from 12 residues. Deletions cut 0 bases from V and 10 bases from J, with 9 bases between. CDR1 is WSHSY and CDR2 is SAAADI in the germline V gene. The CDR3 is CASSESGGTAFF. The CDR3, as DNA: TGCGCCAGCAGTGAGTCTGGGGGAACAGCTTTCTTT.

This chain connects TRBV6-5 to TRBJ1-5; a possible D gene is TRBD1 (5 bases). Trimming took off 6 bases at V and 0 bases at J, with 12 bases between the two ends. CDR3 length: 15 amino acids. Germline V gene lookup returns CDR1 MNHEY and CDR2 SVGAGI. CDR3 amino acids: CASRRDLYSNQPQHF. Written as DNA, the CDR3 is TGTGCCAGCAGACGGGACCTCTATAGCAATCAGCCCCAGCATTTT.

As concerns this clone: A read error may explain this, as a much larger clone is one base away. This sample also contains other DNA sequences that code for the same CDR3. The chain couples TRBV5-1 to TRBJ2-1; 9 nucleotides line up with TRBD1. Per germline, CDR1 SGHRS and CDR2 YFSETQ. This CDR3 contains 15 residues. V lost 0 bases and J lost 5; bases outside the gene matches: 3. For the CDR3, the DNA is TGCGCCAGCAGCTTGGGACAGGGGGAACACAATGAGCAGTTCTTC. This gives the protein CASSLGQGEHNEQFF.

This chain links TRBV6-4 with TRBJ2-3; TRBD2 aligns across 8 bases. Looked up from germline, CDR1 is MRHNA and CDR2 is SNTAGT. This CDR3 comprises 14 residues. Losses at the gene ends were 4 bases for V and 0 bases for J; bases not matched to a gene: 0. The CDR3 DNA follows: TGTGCCAGCAGTGCTAGCGGGAGCACAGATACGCAGTATTTT. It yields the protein CASSASGSTDTQYF.

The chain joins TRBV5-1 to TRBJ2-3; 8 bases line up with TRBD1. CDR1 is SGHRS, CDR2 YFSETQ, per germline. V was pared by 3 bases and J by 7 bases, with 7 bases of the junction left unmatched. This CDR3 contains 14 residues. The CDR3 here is CASSYTTGAYTQYF. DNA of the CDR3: TGCGCCAGCAGCTACACGACAGGGGCCTATACGCAGTATTTT.